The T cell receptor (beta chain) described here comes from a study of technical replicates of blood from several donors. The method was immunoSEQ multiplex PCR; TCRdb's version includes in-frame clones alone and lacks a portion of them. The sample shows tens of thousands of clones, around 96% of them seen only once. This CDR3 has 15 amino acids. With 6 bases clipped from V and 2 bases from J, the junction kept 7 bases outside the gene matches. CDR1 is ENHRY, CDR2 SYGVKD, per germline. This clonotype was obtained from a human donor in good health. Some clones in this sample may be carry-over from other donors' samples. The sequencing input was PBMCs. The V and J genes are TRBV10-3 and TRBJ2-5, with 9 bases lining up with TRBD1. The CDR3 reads CAISSGTGSQETQYF. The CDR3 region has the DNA TGTGCCATCAGCTCCGGGACAGGGTCTCAAGAGACCCAGTACTTC.